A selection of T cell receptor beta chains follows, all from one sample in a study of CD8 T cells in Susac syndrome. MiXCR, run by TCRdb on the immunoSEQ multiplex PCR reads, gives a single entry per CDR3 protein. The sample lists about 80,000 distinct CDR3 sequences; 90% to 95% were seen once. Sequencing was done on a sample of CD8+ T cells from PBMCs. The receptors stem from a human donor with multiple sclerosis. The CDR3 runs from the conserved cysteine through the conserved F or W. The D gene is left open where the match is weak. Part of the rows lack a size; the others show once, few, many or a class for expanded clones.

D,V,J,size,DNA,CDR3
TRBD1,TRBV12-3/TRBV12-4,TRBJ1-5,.,TGTGCCAGCAGCCCCGGGGACAGGGGTTGGCAGCCCCAGCATTTT,CASSPGDRGWQPQHF
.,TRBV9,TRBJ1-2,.,TGTGCCAGCAGCGTAGCTGGAGCTAACTATGGCTACACCTTC,CASSVAGANYGYTF
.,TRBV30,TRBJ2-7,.,TGTGGGACGACAGTTCCTGGCTCCTACGAGCAGTACTTC,CGTTVPGSYEQYF
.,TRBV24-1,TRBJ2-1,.,TGTGCCACCAGTGATACCCGCAGGAGCTCCTACAATGAGCAGTTCTTC,CATSDTRRSSYNEQFF
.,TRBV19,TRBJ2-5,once,TGTGCCAGTACCCCCACCGGACGGCCCCAAGAGACCCAGTACTTC,CASTPTGRPQETQYF
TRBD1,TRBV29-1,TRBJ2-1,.,TGCAGCGTACGGAGTAACAGGGGGCTTTCCTACAATGAGCAGTTCTTC,CSVRSNRGLSYNEQFF
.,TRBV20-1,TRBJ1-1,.,TGCAGTGCAGAGGGCGATTCGAACACTGAAGCTTTCTTT,CSAEGDSNTEAFF
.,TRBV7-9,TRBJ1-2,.,TGTGCCAGCAGCTTAGGACAGACCTATGGCTACACCTTC,CASSLGQTYGYTF
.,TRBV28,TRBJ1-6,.,TGTGCCAGCAGATCCGACTATAATTCACCCCTCCACTTT,CASRSDYNSPLHF
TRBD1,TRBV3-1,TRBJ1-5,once,TGTGCCAGCAGCCAAGATTGGCAGGGGGGGTCACCCCAGCATTTT,CASSQDWQGGSPQHF
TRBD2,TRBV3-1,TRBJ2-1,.,TGTGCCAGCAGCCTACGGACTAGCGGGAGATCTAACAATGAGCAGTTCTTC,CASSLRTSGRSNNEQFF
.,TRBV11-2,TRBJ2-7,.,TGTGCCAGCAGCTTAGAGGGGACTTCCCTCTACGAGCAGTACTTC,CASSLEGTSLYEQYF
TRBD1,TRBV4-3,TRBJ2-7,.,TGCGCCAGCAGCCGCCACAGGGGGCGCGGGGGCGAGCAGTACTTC,CASSRHRGRGGEQYF
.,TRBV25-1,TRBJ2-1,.,TGTGCCAGCAGTGAAGACGGAGGGCGGGGATACAATGAGCAGTTCTTC,CASSEDGGRGYNEQFF
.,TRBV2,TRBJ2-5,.,TGTGCCAGCAGTACCCTGGAGGGATCCCGGAGGGAGACCCAGTACTTC,CASSTLEGSRRETQYF